This note documents a single T cell receptor (beta chain) sequence. The source of the sample is a study of blood T cell repertoires in COVID-19. Overall study context: Samples representing acute and convalescent COVID-19 were sourced from the United States, Italy and Spain. Nucleic acid was either cDNA or gDNA, and it came from T cells, B-cell-depleted T cells, or PBMCs.

The CDR3 is 14 residues long. V lost 3 bases and J lost 4, with 10 bases in between. The germline CDR1 and CDR2 sequences are KGHDR and SFDVKD. In the original processing: Estimation of nucleated cell counts was performed using reference gene primer amplification. Here immunoSEQ multiplex PCR was the method, and the copy in TCRdb shows in-frame clones only, minus some. The V and J calls and clone size were taken over from that table, and D and trimming were inferred from the DNA. Among some 40,000 clones listed, over 80% were seen once. The material sequenced was peripheral blood. This clonotype originated in a human donor in a cohort sampled during active COVID-19. The chain combines TRBV24-1 with TRBJ2-3, with TRBD2 as a possible D gene (6 bases). The CDR3: CATSDLREADTQYF. CDR3 nucleotides: TGTGCCACCAGTGATCTCAGGGAGGCAGATACGCAGTATTTT.